These 22 T cell receptor beta chains were sequenced from one sample in a study of radiotherapy plus CTLA-4 blockade in lung cancer. Only in-frame clones appear in the TCRdb table, and some are missing; sequencing was by immunoSEQ multiplex PCR. The data show about 76,000 clones, over 70% seen once. Source: peripheral blood, taken from a patient treated with radiotherapy plus ipilimumab. Receptors originate from a human donor with non-small cell lung cancer whose response to radiotherapy plus ipilimumab could not be evaluated. Some clones in this sample may be carry-over from other donors' samples.

The V call is TRBV4-1, the J call TRBJ1-5; the match to TRBD1 covers 8 bases. The CDR3 spans 13 residues. Per the germline V gene, CDR1 is MGHRA and CDR2 is YSYEKL. J lost 16 bases, V lost 0 bases, and 8 bases had no gene match. CDR3 sequence: CASSQDQGQAPHF. In nucleotides, the CDR3 is TGCGCCAGCAGCCAAGATCAGGGACAGGCCCCCCATTTT.

The chain carries TRBV27 and TRBJ2-3; 11 nucleotides match TRBD2. V trimming: 5 bases; J trimming: 6 bases; junction bases outside the gene matches: 7. CDR1 is MNHEY and CDR2 is SMNVEV in the germline V gene (reference sequence). The CDR3 covers 15 residues. CDR3: CASSPGTSGFDTQYF. Written as DNA, the CDR3 is TGTGCCAGCAGTCCCGGGACTAGCGGTTTTGATACGCAGTATTTT.

The chain combines TRBV4-2 with TRBJ1-1; weak D call: TRBD1 (6 bases). Trimming left V 3 bases short and J 0 bases short, with 11 bases between. This CDR3 has 15 amino acids. CDR1 and CDR2 (germline): LGHNA, YNFKEQ. The CDR3 coding sequence is TGTGCCAGCAGCCATTCCACAGGGTTGAACACTGAAGCTTTCTTT. It translates to CASSHSTGLNTEAFF.

V and J are TRBV5-1 and TRBJ2-5; 7 bases agree with TRBD2. V was pared by 3 bases and J by 5 bases, with 10 bases of the junction left unmatched. In germline, CDR1 is SGHRS, CDR2 YFSETQ. This CDR3 comprises 15 residues. CDR3 protein: CASSSSTSSGETQYF. The CDR3 DNA reads TGCGCCAGCAGCTCTTCGACTAGCTCGGGGGAGACCCAGTACTTC.

The V gene is TRBV6-1, the J gene TRBJ1-5; D is undetermined. Trimming removed 8 bases at V and 10 bases at J, with 12 bases between. The CDR3 is made up of 11 amino acids. Germline CDR1 and CDR2: MNHNS and SASEGT. The CDR3 region is CASANLPPQHF. The CDR3 DNA follows: TGTGCCAGCGCGAATTTGCCTCCCCAGCATTTT.

V gene TRBV7-9 combines with J gene TRBJ1-6; 8 nucleotides line up with TRBD1. Germline V gives CDR1 SEHNR, CDR2 FQNEAQ (reference sequence). J was trimmed by 5 bases and V by 0 bases; bases with no gene match: 0. The CDR3 is 15 amino acids. CDR3 in DNA: TGTGCCAGCAGCTTAGCGGACAGGGATAATTCACCCCTCCACTTT. Protein sequence: CASSLADRDNSPLHF. Full variable domain (missing parts from reference TRBV7-9 and TRBJ1-6): DTGVSQNPRHKITKRGQNVTFRCDPISEHNRLYWYRQTLGQGPEFLTYFQNEAQLEKSRLLSDRFSAERPKGSFSTLEIQRTEQGDSAMYLCASSLADRDNSPLHFGNGTRLTVT.

The chain joins TRBV7-9 to TRBJ1-3; D is undetermined. Germline V gene lookup returns CDR1 SEHNR and CDR2 FQNEAQ (reference sequence). The CDR3 is 17 residues long. Between the trimmed V and J ends, which lost 5 bases and 0 bases, there was a span of 17 bases. The CDR3 DNA is TGTGCCAGCAGCCCTCTTCTCGGGAAGGACTCTGGAAACACCATATATTTT. Translation: CASSPLLGKDSGNTIYF. Based on the CDR3 plus reference TRBV7-9 and TRBJ1-3, the full variable domain is DTGVSQNPRHKITKRGQNVTFRCDPISEHNRLYWYRQTLGQGPEFLTYFQNEAQLEKSRLLSDRFSAERPKGSFSTLEIQRTEQGDSAMYLCASSPLLGKDSGNTIYFGEGSWLTVV.

This sequence joins TRBV5-1 and TRBJ2-5, with a tentative D call TRBD2 (5 bases). In germline, CDR1 is SGHRS, CDR2 YFSETQ. With 0 bases removed from V and 5 bases from J, the gap between germline ends came to 14 bases. This CDR3 has 15 amino acids. The CDR3 nucleotides read TGCGCCAGCAGCTTGGGGGCGGGTAGACTCGAGACCCAGTACTTC. This encodes CASSLGAGRLETQYF.

This chain links TRBV18 with TRBJ1-1; 8 nucleotides match TRBD1. The CDR3 covers 14 residues. Germline trimming cut 5 bases from V and 5 bases from J; bases unmatched to any gene: 7. Germline CDR1 reads KGHSH; CDR2 reads LQKENI. The CDR3 nucleotides are TGTGCCAGCTCAGGTCAGGGGGCGGGGACTGAAGCTTTCTTT. It encodes CASSGQGAGTEAFF.

The genes are TRBV10-3 and TRBJ2-3; 8 positions agree with TRBD2. CDR1 ENHRY and CDR2 SYGVKD come from the germline V gene. V lost 4 bases, J lost 0 bases, and 12 bases stayed unmatched. The CDR3 runs 18 residues. CDR3 protein: CAISGAFGGGRSTDTQYF. CDR3 coding DNA: TGTGCCATCAGTGGGGCCTTCGGGGGGGGCCGAAGCACAGATACGCAGTATTTT.

This chain joins TRBV5-1 and TRBJ2-5; maybe TRBD1 (5 bases). V lost 2 bases and J lost 2, with 19 bases in between. The CDR3 is made up of 17 amino acids. The germline CDR1 and CDR2 sequences are SGHRS and YFSETQ. This chain's CDR3 is CASSFPTVVSLQETQYF. CDR3 sequence (DNA): TGCGCCAGCAGCTTCCCGACAGTTGTCAGCCTTCAAGAGACCCAGTACTTC.

The rearrangement links TRBV6-5 to TRBJ2-7, with D maybe TRBD2 (5 bases). The CDR3 has 11 residues. Trimming cost V 4 bases and J 10 bases, with 11 bases left between them. Germline V gene data show CDR1 as MNHEY and CDR2 as SVGAGI. The CDR3 DNA follows: TGTGCCAGCAGTTCCCGGGGTTTACAGTACTTC. Amino acids: CASSSRGLQYF.

This chain connects TRBV28 to TRBJ1-2, with TRBD1 matching over 8 bases. The CDR3 runs to 13 residues. The germline CDR1 and CDR2 sequences are MDHEN and SYDVKM. J was trimmed by 8 bases and V by 6 bases; bases with no gene match: 8. CDR3 protein: CASRTGQGLGYTF. The CDR3 DNA follows: TGTGCCAGCAGAACCGGACAGGGTCTAGGCTACACCTTC.

The V gene is TRBV6-5, the J gene TRBJ1-5; perhaps TRBD1 as D (5 bases). Germline-derived CDR1 and CDR2 are MNHEY and SVGAGI. The V end lost 1 base, the J end lost 5 bases, and 12 bases lay between the germline ends. CDR3 length: 15 amino acids. The CDR3 is CASSYLGAGDQPQHF. In nucleotides, the CDR3 is TGTGCCAGCAGTTACTTAGGGGCAGGAGATCAGCCCCAGCATTTT.

About this clone itself: A read error may produce the germline difference seen at one junction end. The chain has TRBV19 and TRBJ1-1; TRBD1 matches at 10 bases. The CDR3 is 16 amino acids. Per the germline V gene, CDR1 is LNHDA and CDR2 is SQIVND (reference sequence). The CDR3 nucleotides are TGTGCCAGTAGTCCCTCATCGGGACAGGGGAACCCTGAAGCTTTCTTT. The encoded protein is CASSPSSGQGNPEAFF.

The chain has TRBV5-8 and TRBJ1-1; a possible D gene is TRBD1 (6 bases). CDR3 size: 15 residues. Germline CDR1 SGHTS, CDR2 YDEGEE. Trimming shortened V by 5 bases and J by 5 bases, and 19 bases separated the two germline ends. CDR3 in amino acids: CASSQGTAWRTEAFF. The CDR3 nucleotides read TGTGCCAGCAGTCAGGGGACCGCTTGGAGGACTGAAGCTTTCTTT.

The chain links TRBV27 to TRBJ2-7, with TRBD1 matching 7 bases. Per the germline V gene, CDR1 is MNHEY and CDR2 is SMNVEV (reference sequence). The CDR3 extends over 14 amino acids. After removal of 6 bases from V and 2 bases from J, the junction contained 7 bases not matched to a gene. The CDR3 coding sequence is TGTGCCAGCAGCCGGACAGGCAATACCTACGAGCAGTACTTC. Its translation: CASSRTGNTYEQYF.

Details on this clone: At the DNA level, this CDR3 is encoded by other sequences in the same sample as well. The CDR3 here is CASSPPGREGYEQYF. The CDR3 DNA reads as TGCGCCAGCAGCCCCCCTGGCAGGGAGGGCTACGAGCAGTACTTC. The V call is TRBV5-1, the J call TRBJ2-7, with TRBD2 identical over 7 bases. In germline, CDR1 is SGHRS, CDR2 YFSETQ. J gave up 3 bases and V 4 bases, and 10 bases lay outside the gene matches. The CDR3 is 15 amino acids. The variable domain in full, with the rest retrieved from reference TRBV5-1 and TRBJ2-7, is KAGVTQTPRYLIKTRGQQVTLSCSPISGHRSVSWYQQTPGQGLQFLFEYFSETQRNKGNFPGRFSGRQFSNSRSEMNVSTLELGDSALYLCASSPPGREGYEQYFGPGTRLTVT.

The V gene is TRBV6-6, the J gene TRBJ1-2; 7 nucleotides line up with TRBD1. The CDR3 totals 13 residues. Germline CDR1 and CDR2: MNHNY and SVGAGI (reference sequence). Trimming removed 2 bases from V and 4 bases from J; junction bases left unmatched: 1. Here the CDR3 DNA reads TGTGCCAGCAGTTACACAGGGGCCTATGGCTACACCTTC. Translation: CASSYTGAYGYTF.

This chain connects TRBV2 to TRBJ2-5; TRBD2 agrees at 7 bases. The trim removed 2 bases at V and 1 base at J, leaving 7 bases unmatched. From germline, CDR1 is SNHLY and CDR2 FYNNEI. The CDR3 loop spans 16 amino acids. CDR3 loop: CASSEWASGLQETQYF. CDR3 nucleotides: TGTGCCAGCAGTGAATGGGCTAGCGGCCTCCAAGAGACCCAGTACTTC. The full variable domain, its missing parts supplied by reference TRBV2 and TRBJ2-5, is EPEVTQTPSHQVTQMGQEVILRCVPISNHLYFYWYRQILGQKVEFLVSFYNNEISEKSEIFDDQFSVERPDGSNFTLKIRSTKLEDSAMYFCASSEWASGLQETQYFGPGTRLLVL.

The chain uses TRBV28 and TRBJ2-1; 8 bases fit TRBD1. The CDR3 is 15 residues long. The V segment lost 8 bases and the J segment 5 bases; nucleotides outside the gene matches: 11. Germline CDR1 reads MDHEN; CDR2 reads SYDVKM. The CDR3 is CASEEYRGIDNEQFF. The CDR3, as DNA: TGTGCCAGCGAGGAATACAGGGGGATCGACAATGAGCAGTTCTTC.

This chain links TRBV2 with TRBJ2-7, with 8 positions matching TRBD1. Trimming took 3 bases from V and 1 from J; bases not matched to a gene: 2. Germline V gene sequence: CDR1 SNHLY, CDR2 FYNNEI. The CDR3 covers 14 residues. DNA of the CDR3: TGTGCCAGCAGTGAGACAGGGGCGTCCTACGAGCAGTACTTC. It is translated as CASSETGASYEQYF.